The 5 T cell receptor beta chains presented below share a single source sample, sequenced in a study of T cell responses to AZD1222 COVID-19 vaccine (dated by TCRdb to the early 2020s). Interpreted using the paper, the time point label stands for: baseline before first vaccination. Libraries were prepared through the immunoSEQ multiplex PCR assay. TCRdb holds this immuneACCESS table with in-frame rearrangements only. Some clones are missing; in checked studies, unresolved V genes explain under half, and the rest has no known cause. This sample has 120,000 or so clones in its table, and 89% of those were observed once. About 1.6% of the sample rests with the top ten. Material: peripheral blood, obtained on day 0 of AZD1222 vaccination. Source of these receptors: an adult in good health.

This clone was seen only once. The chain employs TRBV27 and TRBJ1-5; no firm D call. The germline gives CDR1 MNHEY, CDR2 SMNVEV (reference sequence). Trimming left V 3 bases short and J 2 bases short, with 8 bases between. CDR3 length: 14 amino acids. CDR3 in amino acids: CASSFRGGNQPQHF. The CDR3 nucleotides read TGTGCCAGCAGTTTCCGTGGGGGCAATCAGCCCCAGCATTTT.

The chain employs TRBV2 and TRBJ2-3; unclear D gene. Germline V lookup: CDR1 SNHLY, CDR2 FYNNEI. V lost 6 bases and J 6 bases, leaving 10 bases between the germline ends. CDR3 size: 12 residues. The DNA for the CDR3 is TGTGCCAGCAGCGGGTCCGGGGATACGCAGTATTTT. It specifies CASSGSGDTQYF.

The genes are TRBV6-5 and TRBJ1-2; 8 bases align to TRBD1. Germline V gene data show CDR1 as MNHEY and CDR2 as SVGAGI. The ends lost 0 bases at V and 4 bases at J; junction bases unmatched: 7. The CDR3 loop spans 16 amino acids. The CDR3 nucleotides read TGTGCCAGCAGTTACTCAGCGACAGGGGCACTCTATGGCTACACCTTC. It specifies CASSYSATGALYGYTF.

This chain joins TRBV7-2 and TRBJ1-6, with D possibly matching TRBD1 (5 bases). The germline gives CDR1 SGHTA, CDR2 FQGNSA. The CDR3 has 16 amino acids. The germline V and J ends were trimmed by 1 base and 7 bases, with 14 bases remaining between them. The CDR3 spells CASSLDSLGDNSPLHF. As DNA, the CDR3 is TGTGCCAGCAGCTTAGACTCGCTGGGGGACAATTCACCCCTCCACTTT.

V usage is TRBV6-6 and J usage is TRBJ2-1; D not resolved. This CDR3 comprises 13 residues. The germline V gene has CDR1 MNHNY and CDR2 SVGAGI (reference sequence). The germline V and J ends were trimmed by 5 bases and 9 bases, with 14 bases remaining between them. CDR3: CASSLARVSEQFF. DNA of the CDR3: TGTGCCAGCAGTCTGGCCCGGGTCTCTGAGCAGTTCTTC.